This T cell receptor beta chain appears in the sequencing data of a study of T cells after yellow fever vaccination. The study made its TCR cDNA through 5'RACE template switching. That step introduced a universal primer site along with UMIs. TCRdb reanalysed the 5' RACE reads using MiXCR and keeps one entry per CDR3 protein. This table holds fewer than 85,000 distinct CDR3 sequences, approximately 7.5% found once. Germline V gene lookup returns CDR1 LNHDA and CDR2 SQIVND (reference sequence). Trimming removed 2 bases from V and 3 bases from J, with 17 bases in between. The CDR3 has 16 amino acids. Study-wide results and caveats: Clones from primary vaccination mostly reappeared after the booster (about 97% CD4, about 85% CD8). The appearance of a small share of clonotypes in both CD4 and CD8 compartments was observed.

A note on this clonotype: Its antigen is unknown.

The V gene is TRBV19, the J gene TRBJ2-7; D is unresolved. The sequencing used CD8+ T cells sorted from PBMCs, collected on the day of the yellow fever booster vaccination. This sequence was found in a man aged 25 to 40 who received the YFV17D yellow fever vaccine. CDR3 nucleotide sequence: TGTGCCAGTAGTATAAATGCTAGGAGTCCTCACTACGAGCAGTACTTC. The encoded protein is CASSINARSPHYEQYF.